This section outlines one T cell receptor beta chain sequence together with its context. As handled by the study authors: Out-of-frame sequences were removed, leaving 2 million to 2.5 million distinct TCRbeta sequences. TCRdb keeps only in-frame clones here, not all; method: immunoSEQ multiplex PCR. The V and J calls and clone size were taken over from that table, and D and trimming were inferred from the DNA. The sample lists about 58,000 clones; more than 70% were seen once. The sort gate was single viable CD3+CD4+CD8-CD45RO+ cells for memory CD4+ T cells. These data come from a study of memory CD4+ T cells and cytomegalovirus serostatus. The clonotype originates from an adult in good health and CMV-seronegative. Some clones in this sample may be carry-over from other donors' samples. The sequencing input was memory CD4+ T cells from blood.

The CDR3 DNA follows: TGTGCCAGCAGCTCGGGAAATAGGAATTCACCCCTCCACTTT. Translated: CASSSGNRNSPLHF. The V gene is TRBV7-2, the J gene TRBJ1-6; D is unresolved. Germline loops: CDR1 SGHTA, CDR2 FQGNSA. V lost 4 bases and J lost 7, with 11 bases in between. This CDR3 has 14 amino acids.